This entry lists 3 T cell receptor beta chains sequenced from one sample in a study of T-cell memory formation after mild COVID-19. TCRdb redid the calling of the 5' RACE reads with MiXCR, one entry per CDR3 protein. The sample records about 350,000 distinct CDR3 sequences, roughly an eighth being singletons. Sample: PBMCs or a T cell subset sorted from them (not recorded which). Receptor source: a man younger than 35 who had mild COVID-19 (a few samples of this study predate the infection). Cell type and time point are not known.

This clonotype has just a few counts. V usage is TRBV27 and J usage is TRBJ1-5; no reliable D call. The V gene lost 0 bases and the J gene lost 0 bases, with 6 bases spanning the gap. CDR1 and CDR2 (germline): MNHEY, SMNVEV (reference sequence). This CDR3 contains 15 residues. CDR3 sequence: CASSLSWSSNQPQHF. The CDR3 region has the DNA TGTGCCAGCAGTTTATCGTGGAGTAGCAATCAGCCCCAGCATTTT.

The table lists this clonotype with a few counts. This chain joins TRBV19 and TRBJ2-2; TRBD1 might be the D (6 bases). CDR1 and CDR2 from the germline V gene are LNHDA and SQIVND (reference sequence). The CDR3 consists of 16 residues. Trimming took off 8 bases at V and 4 bases at J, with 20 bases between the two ends. CDR3: CASGSRAGVATGELFF. CDR3 coding DNA: TGTGCCAGTGGTTCAAGGGCAGGGGTGGCCACCGGGGAGCTGTTTTTT.

Only one count was recorded for this clonotype. The chain employs TRBV19 and TRBJ1-5, with unresolved D. The germline V gene has CDR1 LNHDA and CDR2 SQIVND (reference sequence). This CDR3 is built from 13 residues. Trimming took off 6 bases at V and 1 base at J, with 7 bases between the two ends. The CDR3 DNA is TGTGCCAGTAGGGGCCGGAGCAATCAGCCCCAGCATTTT. Amino acid sequence: CASRGRSNQPQHF.